The 24 T cell receptor beta chains below all came from one sample that was sequenced in a study of T cells after yellow fever vaccination. TCRdb ran MiXCR on the 5' RACE reads and lists one entry per CDR3 protein. The sample lists more than 450,000 distinct CDR3 sequences, about a fifth occurring once. Sample: PBMCs, taken around 3 weeks after the first yellow fever vaccination. All receptors derive from a man in his late teens or twenties who received the YFV17D yellow fever vaccine.

The chain is built from TRBV20-1 and TRBJ1-4; D call uncertain. V was trimmed by 0 bases and J by 0 bases, leaving 8 bases between them. Germline values: CDR1 DFQATT, CDR2 SNEGSKA (reference sequence). This CDR3 comprises 15 residues. The CDR3 reads CSARDKRATNEKLFF. In nucleotides, the CDR3 is TGCAGTGCTAGAGATAAGAGAGCAACTAATGAAAAACTGTTTTTT.

The chain employs TRBV4-3 and TRBJ2-1; TRBD2 matches at 9 bases. Per germline, CDR1 LGHNA and CDR2 YSLEER. The length of the CDR3 is 16 residues. J lost 4 bases, V lost 0 bases, and 4 bases had no gene match. The CDR3 spells CASSQDSAGGYNEQFF. In nucleotides, the CDR3 is TGCGCCAGCAGCCAAGATTCCGCGGGGGGGTACAATGAGCAGTTCTTC.

The chain combines TRBV27 with TRBJ1-5; 8 nucleotides align to TRBD1. CDR1 is MNHEY, CDR2 SMNVEV, per germline (reference sequence). The CDR3 is made up of 15 amino acids. Trimming took 6 bases from V and 1 from J; bases not matched to a gene: 5. The CDR3 nucleotides read TGTGCCAGCAGGACAGGGGTAAGGAGCAATCAGCCCCAGCATTTT. Its protein is CASRTGVRSNQPQHF.

There are a few counts of this clonotype. The rearrangement links TRBV5-1 to TRBJ2-7; unclear D gene. This CDR3 contains 13 residues. V shed 0 bases and J shed 4 bases, with 8 bases lying between them. In germline, CDR1 is SGHRS, CDR2 YFSETQ. CDR3 coding DNA: TGCGCCAGCAGCTTGGTAGTGGGTTACGAGCAGTACGTC. Amino acids: CASSLVVGYEQYV.

This CDR3 is CASSSGGTGVYEQYF. CDR3 nucleotides: TGTGCCAGCAGCTCGGGGGGGACAGGGGTCTACGAGCAGTACTTC. The genes are TRBV5-4 and TRBJ2-7, with 10 bases identical to TRBD1. This CDR3 comprises 15 residues. The trim removed 3 bases at V and 3 bases at J, leaving 6 bases unmatched. The germline V gene has CDR1 SGHNT and CDR2 YYREEE (reference sequence). Based on the CDR3 plus reference TRBV5-4 and TRBJ2-7, the full variable domain is ETGVTQSPTHLIKTRGQQVTLRCSSQSGHNTVSWYQQALGQGPQFIFQYYREEENGRGNFPPRFSGLQFPNYSSELNVNALELDDSALYLCASSSGGTGVYEQYFGPGTRLTVT.

This clonotype appeared a few times. At one boundary the junction diverges from the germline segment, which might be a read error. The gene calls are TRBV7-9 and TRBJ2-3; 9 bases agree with TRBD2. The CDR3 is 13 residues long. CDR1 and CDR2 from the germline V gene are SEHNR and FQNEAQ (reference sequence). CDR3 nucleotide sequence: TGTGCCAGCAGTTTAGGGACTAGCTGGACGCAGTATTTT. It encodes CASSLGTSWTQYF.

The chain couples TRBV9 to TRBJ2-5, with D tentatively TRBD1 or TRBD2 (6 bases each). Germline V gives CDR1 SGDLS, CDR2 YYNGEE. This CDR3 spans 14 amino acids. V was trimmed by 4 bases and J by 5 bases, leaving 15 bases between them. CDR3 loop: CASSPHGGGETQYF. The CDR3 coding sequence is TGTGCCAGCAGCCCCCACGGGGGCGGGGAGACCCAGTACTTC.

This clonotype was seen at least ten times. The chain couples TRBV11-2 to TRBJ2-1; 10 bases are a match to TRBD2. The CDR3 extends over 15 amino acids. Unmatched junction bases numbered 2, after V lost 3 bases and J lost 3 bases. Germline CDR1 SGHAT, CDR2 FQNNGV. The CDR3, as DNA: TGTGCCAGCAGCTTCGGACTAGCGGACTACAATGAGCAGTTCTTC. It specifies CASSFGLADYNEQFF. Together with reference TRBV11-2 and TRBJ2-1, the CDR3 gives the full variable domain: EAGVAQSPRYKIIEKRQSVAFWCNPISGHATLYWYQQILGQGPKLLIQFQNNGVVDDSQLPKDRFSAERLKGVDSTLKIQPAKLEDSAVYLCASSFGLADYNEQFFGPGTRLTVL.

The chain carries TRBV20-1 and TRBJ2-7; 13 bases are shared with TRBD2. The CDR3 is 16 amino acids. Per germline, CDR1 DFQATT and CDR2 SNEGSKA (reference sequence). Trimming cost V 3 bases and J 2 bases; bases outside gene matches: 7. CDR3 bases: TGCAGTGCTAGCTTTATCGGGACTAGCGGGACCTACGAGCAGTACTTC. This translates into CSASFIGTSGTYEQYF.

This clonotype was seen only once. The J gene is TRBJ1-6, the V gene TRBV5-1, with D perhaps TRBD1 (5 bases). The CDR3 extends over 16 amino acids. Germline V gives CDR1 SGHRS, CDR2 YFSETQ. The V gene lost 0 bases and the J gene lost 10 bases, with 17 bases spanning the gap. The CDR3 coding sequence is TGCGCCAGCAGCTTGGAAGGGGTACTAGCTCGGTCACCCCTCCACTTT. It codes for CASSLEGVLARSPLHF. Complete variable domain (other parts from reference TRBV5-1 and TRBJ1-6): KAGVTQTPRYLIKTRGQQVTLSCSPISGHRSVSWYQQTPGQGLQFLFEYFSETQRNKGNFPGRFSGRQFSNSRSEMNVSTLELGDSALYLCASSLEGVLARSPLHFGNGTRLTVT.

This chain connects TRBV7-2 to TRBJ1-1, with 11 nucleotides matching TRBD1. Germline CDR1 SGHTA, CDR2 FQGNSA. Trimming at V came to 5 bases and at J to 5 bases, leaving 10 bases not matched to a gene. This CDR3 is 16 amino acids long. CDR3 sequence (DNA): TGTGCCAGCAGCCCCGAAGGACAGGGGGCATCGACTGAAGCTTTCTTT. It codes for CASSPEGQGASTEAFF.

There are many counts of this clonotype. The chain employs TRBV5-1 and TRBJ1-2, with a weak D call TRBD1 (6 bases). The V end lost 0 bases, the J end lost 7 bases, and 19 bases lay between the germline ends. This CDR3 comprises 16 residues. CDR1 and CDR2 from the germline V gene are SGHRS and YFSETQ. The CDR3 bases are TGCGCCAGCAGCTTGGACAGGGAGCCCGGGCTATCTGGCTACACCTTC. Translation: CASSLDREPGLSGYTF.

The chain uses TRBV10-3 and TRBJ2-3; 12 positions match TRBD1. V was clipped by 3 bases and J by 6 bases; unmatched bases: 7. This CDR3 comprises 16 residues. Germline lookup yields CDR1 ENHRY and CDR2 SYGVKD. The CDR3 loop is CAISDSGTGGMDTQYF. CDR3 coding DNA: TGTGCCATCAGTGATTCCGGGACAGGGGGCATGGATACGCAGTATTTT.

In DNA, the CDR3 is TGTGCTAGCTCCTCGGGGGCCACCGGGGAGCTGTTTTTT. Protein sequence: CASSSGATGELFF. The rearrangement links TRBV7-7 to TRBJ2-2, with D perhaps matching TRBD1 or TRBD2 (6 bases each). Germline V lookup: CDR1 SSHAT, CDR2 FNYEAQ (reference sequence). The length of the CDR3 is 13 residues.

This clonotype was counted a few times. The chain carries TRBV6-5 and TRBJ2-5; 8 nucleotides align to TRBD1. CDR1 is MNHEY and CDR2 is SVGAGI in the germline V gene. The ends lost 0 bases at V and 7 bases at J; junction bases unmatched: 7. The CDR3 consists of 15 residues. CDR3 region: CASSYSRQGSGTQYF. The CDR3 bases are TGTGCCAGCAGTTACTCGAGACAGGGGTCCGGGACCCAGTACTTC.

This CDR3 reads CSAPRVSADTQYF. In DNA form, the CDR3 reads TGCAGTGCCCCGAGGGTTTCCGCAGATACGCAGTATTTT. V usage is TRBV20-1 and J usage is TRBJ2-3; D is possibly TRBD2 (5 bases). CDR1 and CDR2 (germline): DFQATT, SNEGSKA (reference sequence). The CDR3 has 13 residues. V was trimmed by 6 bases and J by 4 bases, leaving 14 bases between them.

This clonotype was recorded a few times. This rearrangement joins TRBV5-1 to TRBJ1-2; the D is unclear. CDR3 length equals 18 residues. Deletions cut 1 base from V and 1 base from J, with 20 bases between. Germline V gives CDR1 SGHRS, CDR2 YFSETQ. CDR3 residues: CASSLTPGKGRVNYGYTF. CDR3 DNA sequence: TGCGCCAGCAGCTTGACCCCCGGGAAAGGGCGGGTTAACTATGGCTACACCTTC. Filled out from reference TRBV5-1 and TRBJ1-2, the complete variable domain reads KAGVTQTPRYLIKTRGQQVTLSCSPISGHRSVSWYQQTPGQGLQFLFEYFSETQRNKGNFPGRFSGRQFSNSRSEMNVSTLELGDSALYLCASSLTPGKGRVNYGYTFGSGTRLTVV.

V usage is TRBV7-2 and J usage is TRBJ2-5; 13 bases line up with TRBD2. The CDR3 loop spans 16 amino acids. From germline, CDR1 is SGHTA and CDR2 FQGNSA. After removal of 1 base from V and 9 bases from J, the junction contained 8 bases not matched to a gene. The CDR3 is CASSLGVGTSGEPQYF. DNA of the CDR3: TGTGCCAGCAGCTTAGGGGTGGGGACTAGCGGGGAGCCCCAGTACTTC. The whole variable domain, filled in from reference TRBV7-2 and TRBJ2-5, reads GAGVSQSPSNKVTEKGKDVELRCDPISGHTALYWYRQSLGQGLEFLIYFQGNSAPDKSGLPSDRFSAERTGGSVSTLTIQRTQQEDSAVYLCASSLGVGTSGEPQYFGPGTRLLVL.

This clonotype was recorded a few times. The rearrangement links TRBV20-1 to TRBJ2-6, with D maybe TRBD2 (7 bases). The germline V gene encodes CDR1 DFQATT and CDR2 SNEGSKA (reference sequence). Trimming cost V 1 base and J 4 bases, with 14 bases left between them. The CDR3 extends over 16 amino acids. The CDR3 nucleotides are TGCAGTGCTAGAGGGGGGGGCGGGCGCGGGGCCAACGTCCTGACTTTC. This encodes CSARGGGGRGANVLTF.

The rearrangement uses TRBV6-1 and TRBJ2-7, with a tentative D call TRBD2 (5 bases). This CDR3 spans 12 amino acids. CDR1 and CDR2 (germline): MNHNS, SASEGT. V was shortened by 4 bases and J by 1 base, with 5 bases between the two germline ends. The CDR3 DNA follows: TGTGCCAGCAGTGCGGGGTCCTACGAGCAGTACGTC. It specifies CASSAGSYEQYV.

This clonotype was detected a few times. This chain links TRBV7-2 with TRBJ2-5; D gene unclear. Germline-derived CDR1 and CDR2 are SGHTA and FQGNSA. This CDR3 comprises 14 residues. V lost 6 bases to trimming and J lost 5 bases, with 16 bases between them. In DNA form, the CDR3 reads TGTGCCAGCAGTTACTCCCGTGTGGTTGAGACCCAGTACTTC. Its protein product is CASSYSRVVETQYF.

Here the CDR3 DNA reads TGTGCCAGCAGCCCAGGGAGGGTAAATCAGCCCCAGCATTTT. It specifies CASSPGRVNQPQHF. V is TRBV2 and J is TRBJ1-5, with D tentatively TRBD1 (5 bases). Germline CDR1 is SNHLY and CDR2 is FYNNEI. The CDR3 has 14 residues. Trimming removed 6 bases at V and 4 bases at J, with 13 bases between. The entire variable domain, with the rest obtained from reference TRBV2 and TRBJ1-5, is as follows: EPEVTQTPSHQVTQMGQEVILRCVPISNHLYFYWYRQILGQKVEFLVSFYNNEISEKSEIFDDQFSVERPDGSNFTLKIRSTKLEDSAMYFCASSPGRVNQPQHFGDGTRLSIL.

The chain joins TRBV6-5 to TRBJ2-1, with 8 bases that match TRBD2. CDR3 length equals 15 residues. Germline trimming cut 4 bases from V and 8 bases from J; bases unmatched to any gene: 10. The germline gives CDR1 MNHEY, CDR2 SVGAGI. CDR3 nucleotides: TGTGCCAGCAGTTCTCCGGGGGGGGCCTGGGATGAGCAGTTCTTC. It is translated as CASSSPGGAWDEQFF.

There are a few counts of this clonotype. The chain combines TRBV6-1 with TRBJ2-5; D tentatively reads TRBD1 or TRBD2 (6 bases each). This CDR3 has 15 residues. V lost 3 bases and J 2 bases, leaving 13 bases between the germline ends. CDR1 is MNHNS and CDR2 is SASEGT in the germline V gene. Here the CDR3 reads CASSELRGQQETQYF. The CDR3 DNA reads TGTGCCAGCAGTGAGCTTCGGGGGCAGCAAGAGACCCAGTACTTC.